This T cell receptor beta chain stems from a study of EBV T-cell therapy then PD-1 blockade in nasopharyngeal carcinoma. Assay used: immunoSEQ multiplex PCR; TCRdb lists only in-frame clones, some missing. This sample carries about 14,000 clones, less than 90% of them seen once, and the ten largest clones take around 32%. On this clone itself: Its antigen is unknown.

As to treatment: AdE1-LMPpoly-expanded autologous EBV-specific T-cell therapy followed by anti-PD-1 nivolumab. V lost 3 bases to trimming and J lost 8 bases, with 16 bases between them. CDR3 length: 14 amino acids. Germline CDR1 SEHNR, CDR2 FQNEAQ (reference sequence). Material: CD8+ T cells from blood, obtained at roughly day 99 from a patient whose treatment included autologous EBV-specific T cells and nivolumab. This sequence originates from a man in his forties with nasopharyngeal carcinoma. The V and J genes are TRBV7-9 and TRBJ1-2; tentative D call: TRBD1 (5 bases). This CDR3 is CASSLPNTGWGYTF. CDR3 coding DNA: TGTGCCAGCAGCTTGCCAAACACAGGTTGGGGCTACACCTTC.